This T cell receptor (beta chain) was captured in a study of T cells in Graves' hyperthyroidism and ophthalmopathy. This clonotype was counted at least ten times. TCR beta CDR3 sequences were amplified from RNA transcripts. HTBI primers were employed in a first-round RT-PCR of the TCR CDR3. TCRdb redid the calling of the multiplex PCR reads with MiXCR, one entry per CDR3 protein. Of 400,000 to 550,000 distinct CDR3 sequences in the sample, 24% were seen once. Trimming cost V 0 bases and J 1 base, with 12 bases left between them. The CDR3 sequence is 16 residues long. CDR1 is LNHNV and CDR2 is YYDKDF in the germline V gene (reference sequence).

Material for sequencing was blood. The chain is built from TRBV15 and TRBJ2-5; a weak D match, TRBD2 (5 bases). The receptor was isolated from a woman aged 25 to 39 with Graves' ophthalmopathy. The DNA for the CDR3 is TGTGCCACCAGCAGAGATGAATGGGAGTTCCAAGAGACCCAGTACTTC. As protein: CATSRDEWEFQETQYF.